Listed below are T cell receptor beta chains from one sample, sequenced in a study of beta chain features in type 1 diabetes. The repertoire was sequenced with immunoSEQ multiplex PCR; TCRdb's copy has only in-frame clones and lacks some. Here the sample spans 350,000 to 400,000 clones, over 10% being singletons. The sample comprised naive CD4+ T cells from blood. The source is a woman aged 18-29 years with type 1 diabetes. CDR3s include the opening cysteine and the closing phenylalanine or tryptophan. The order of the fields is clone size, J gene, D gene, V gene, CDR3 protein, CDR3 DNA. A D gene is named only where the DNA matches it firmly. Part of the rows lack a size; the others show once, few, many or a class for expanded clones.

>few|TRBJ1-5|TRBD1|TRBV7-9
CASTRGHSNQPQHF
TGTGCCAGCACAAGGGGGCATAGCAATCAGCCCCAGCATTTT
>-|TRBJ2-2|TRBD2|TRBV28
CASSSQGLAITGELFF
TGTGCCAGCAGTTCGCAGGGACTAGCAATCACCGGGGAGCTGTTTTTT
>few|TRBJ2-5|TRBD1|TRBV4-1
CASSQDAGQGRETQYF
TGCGCCAGCAGCCAAGATGCCGGACAGGGTCGAGAGACCCAGTACTTC
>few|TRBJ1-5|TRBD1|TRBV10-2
CASRTGRNQPQHF
TGCGCCAGCAGGACAGGGCGCAATCAGCCCCAGCATTTT
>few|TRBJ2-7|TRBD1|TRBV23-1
CASSTGTGAYEQYF
TGCGCCAGTAGCACCGGGACAGGGGCCTACGAGCAGTACTTC
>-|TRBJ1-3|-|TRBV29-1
CSVDRGANTIYF
TGCAGCGTTGATCGGGGGGCGAACACCATATATTTT
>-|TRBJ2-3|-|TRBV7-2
CASSLVRGIWADTQYF
TGTGCCAGCAGCTTAGTTCGCGGGATCTGGGCAGATACGCAGTATTTT
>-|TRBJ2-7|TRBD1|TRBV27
CASSPTGGGPYEQYF
TGTGCCAGCAGTCCAACAGGGGGCGGCCCCTACGAGCAGTACTTC
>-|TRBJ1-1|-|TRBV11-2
CASSLVSGPTEAFF
TGTGCCAGCAGCTTAGTCTCAGGGCCCACTGAAGCTTTCTTT
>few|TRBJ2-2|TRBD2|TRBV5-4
CASSSGTSGGAGELFF
TGTGCCAGCAGCTCAGGGACTAGCGGGGGGGCCGGGGAGCTGTTTTTT
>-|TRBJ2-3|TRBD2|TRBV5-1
CASSPTSGGDTQYF
TGCGCCAGCAGCCCCACTAGCGGGGGCGATACGCAGTATTTT
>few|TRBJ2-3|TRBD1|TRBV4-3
CASSQADLDRGPDTQYF
TGCGCCAGCAGCCAAGCCGATTTGGACAGGGGGCCAGATACGCAGTATTTT
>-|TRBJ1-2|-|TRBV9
CASSVDPGISHGYTF
TGTGCCAGCAGCGTAGATCCAGGCATCAGTCATGGCTACACCTTC
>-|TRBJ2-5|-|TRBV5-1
CASSSEPGRQETQYF
TGCGCCAGCAGTTCGGAGCCGGGGAGGCAAGAGACCCAGTACTTC
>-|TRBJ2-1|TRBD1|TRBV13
CASSRTRRDSYNEQFF
TGTGCCAGCAGCCGAACACGCCGGGACAGTTACAATGAGCAGTTCTTC
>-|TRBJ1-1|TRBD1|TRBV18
CASSPARTGGGGTEAFF
TGTGCCAGCTCACCCGCTCGTACAGGGGGCGGGGGCACTGAAGCTTTCTTT
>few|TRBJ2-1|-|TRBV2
CATRSPSSYNEQFF
TGTGCCACCCGTTCCCCGAGCTCCTACAATGAGCAGTTCTTC
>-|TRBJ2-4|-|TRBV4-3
CASSQDGGPKNIQYF
TGCGCCAGCAGCCAAGACGGGGGTCCCAAAAACATTCAGTACTTC
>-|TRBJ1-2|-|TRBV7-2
CASSLARDSANYGYTF
TGTGCCAGCAGCTTAGCCCGGGACTCAGCTAACTATGGCTACACCTTC
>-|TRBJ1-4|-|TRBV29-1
CSVGWQTNEKLFF
TGCAGCGTTGGGTGGCAGACTAATGAAAAACTGTTTTTT
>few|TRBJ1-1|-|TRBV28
CASRGSGSAAFF
TGTGCCAGTAGAGGAAGTGGCAGCGCTGCTTTCTTT
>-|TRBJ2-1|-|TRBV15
CATSRDPRGKGYNEQFF
TGTGCCACCAGCAGAGATCCCAGGGGAAAGGGATACAATGAGCAGTTCTTC
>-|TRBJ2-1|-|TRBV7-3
CASNSPGNNEQFF
TGTGCCAGCAACTCCCCAGGGAACAATGAGCAGTTCTTC
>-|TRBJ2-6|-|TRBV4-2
CASSQDPAGANVLTF
TGTGCCAGCAGCCAAGATCCGGCTGGGGCCAACGTCCTGACTTTC
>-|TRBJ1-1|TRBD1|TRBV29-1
CSVGTGGLYTEAFF
TGCAGCGTTGGGACAGGGGGTTTGTACACTGAAGCTTTCTTT
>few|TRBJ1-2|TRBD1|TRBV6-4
CASSETGGYGYTF
TGTGCCAGCAGTGAGACAGGGGGCTATGGCTACACCTTC
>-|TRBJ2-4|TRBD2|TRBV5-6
CASRPLAGGPKNIQYF
TGTGCCAGCAGACCTTTAGCGGGGGGGCCCAAAAACATTCAGTACTTC
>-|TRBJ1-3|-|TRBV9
CASSVDSHSGNTIYF
TGTGCCAGCAGCGTAGACTCTCACTCTGGAAACACCATATATTTT
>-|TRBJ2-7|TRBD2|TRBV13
CASSPRTSSYEQYF
TGTGCCAGCAGCCCAAGGACTAGCTCCTACGAGCAGTACTTC
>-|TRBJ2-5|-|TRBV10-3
CAISESTTSGETQYF
TGTGCCATCAGTGAGTCCACGACGTCAGGAGAGACCCAGTACTTC
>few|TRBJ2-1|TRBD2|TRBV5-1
CASSTRVEGLAGGYNEQFF
TGCGCCAGCAGCACCCGGGTGGAGGGACTAGCGGGAGGGTACAATGAGCAGTTCTTC
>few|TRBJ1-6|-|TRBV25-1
CASSDPRVGRSLHF
TGTGCCAGCAGTGACCCCAGGGTTGGTCGATCCCTCCACTTT
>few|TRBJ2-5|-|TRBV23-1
CASSQPMGTRERVETQYF
TGCGCCAGCAGTCAACCGATGGGGACCCGGGAGCGCGTCGAGACCCAGTACTTC
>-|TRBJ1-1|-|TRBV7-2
CASGGRGKTTEAFF
TGTGCCAGCGGGGGGAGGGGAAAGACGACTGAAGCTTTCTTT
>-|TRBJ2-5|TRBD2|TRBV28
CASSFPLAGDITETQYF
TGTGCCAGCAGTTTCCCGCTAGCGGGAGATATTACGGAGACCCAGTACTTC
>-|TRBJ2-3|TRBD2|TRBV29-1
CSGGSGRDTDTQYF
TGCAGCGGAGGTAGCGGGAGAGACACAGATACGCAGTATTTT
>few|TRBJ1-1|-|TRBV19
CASSLHRDTEAFF
TGTGCCAGTAGTCTCCACAGGGACACTGAAGCTTTCTTT
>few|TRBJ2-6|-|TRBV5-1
CASFSDSGANVLTF
TGCGCCAGCTTCTCAGACTCTGGGGCCAACGTCCTGACTTTC
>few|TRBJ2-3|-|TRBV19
CATGLTTDTQYF
TGTGCCACGGGACTTACCACAGATACGCAGTATTTT
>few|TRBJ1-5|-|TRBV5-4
CASSYEELSNQPQHF
TGTGCCAGCAGCTATGAGGAACTAAGCAATCAGCCCCAGCATTTT
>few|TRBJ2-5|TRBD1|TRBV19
CASSTLDRKETQYF
TGTGCCAGTAGTACCTTGGACAGGAAGGAGACCCAGTACTTC
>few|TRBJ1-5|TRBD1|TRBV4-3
CASSQEMGRGQQPQHF
TGCGCCAGCAGCCAAGAGATGGGCAGGGGGCAACAGCCCCAGCATTTT
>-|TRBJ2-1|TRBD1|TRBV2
CASGQGVHEQFF
TGTGCCAGCGGACAGGGGGTCCATGAGCAGTTCTTC
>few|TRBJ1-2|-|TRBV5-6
CASRTTGGRSYTF
TGTGCCAGCCGAACCACAGGCGGACGAAGCTACACCTTC
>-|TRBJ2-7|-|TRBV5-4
CASSLPTGSYEQYF
TGTGCCAGCAGCTTACCAACAGGGAGCTACGAGCAGTACTTC
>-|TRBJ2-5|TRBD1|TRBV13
CASSSSPGTGEETQYF
TGTGCCAGCAGCTCAAGTCCCGGGACAGGGGAGGAGACCCAGTACTTC
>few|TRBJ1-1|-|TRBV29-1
CSGYQGEAFF
TGCAGCGGGTACCAGGGTGAAGCTTTCTTT
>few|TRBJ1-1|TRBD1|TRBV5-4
CASSLRQGRRNTEAFF
TGTGCCAGCAGCCTCAGACAGGGGCGCCGGAACACTGAAGCTTTCTTT
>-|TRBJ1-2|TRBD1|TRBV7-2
CASSPGQGVYGYTF
TGTGCCAGCAGCCCGGGACAGGGGGTCTATGGCTACACCTTC
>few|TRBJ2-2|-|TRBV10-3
CAIRGPYTGELFF
TGTGCCATCAGGGGCCCTTACACCGGGGAGCTGTTTTTT